This T cell receptor (beta chain) derives from a study of blood T cell repertoires in COVID-19 (TCRdb year 2020). Describing the broader study: Samples from collaborators originated in the United States, Italy and Spain and spanned both the acute and convalescent phases of COVID-19. The material from the prospective study consisted of cDNA or gDNA derived from T cells, B-cell-depleted T cells, or PBMCs. Deeply sampled blood TCRbeta repertoires from subjects exposed to, actively infected with, or recovered from COVID-19 were included in the dataset. A freely available public database, intended as a resource for researchers studying the immune response to SARS-CoV-2, is where the repertoires were released. The samples were drawn from the first 160 participants of the ongoing ImmuneRACE study and from 950 to 1,500 subjects provided by 6 global collaborators. A de-identified subject ID, COVID-19 status, age in years and sex were almost always included in the sample metadata. Where available, HLA class I and class II types were obtained from metadata supplied by the sample provider rather than from assay-based typing.

According to the germline V gene, CDR1 reads SGHRS and CDR2 reads YFSETQ. Here V drops 2 bases and J drops 4 bases, and the junction holds 5 bases not matched to any gene. Taken from cysteine to phenylalanine, the CDR3 has 15 residues. Here the CDR3 DNA is all that survives: 45 bases in frame from base 1. Overall study results and their limits: Clinical and demographic metadata were provided uncurated, with the amount varying by source and participant.

This clone was recorded only once. The specificity of this receptor is unknown. Per-nucleotide qualities are absent, and no much larger clonotype sits a single base away. The immunoSEQ Assay, a bias-controlled multiplex PCR, was used to amplify TCRbeta CDR3 regions from genomic DNA. In the original analysis: Within the assay, amplification of reference gene primers was used to estimate how many nucleated cells each sample contained. To quantify the absolute abundance of each unique TCRbeta CDR3 rearrangement, sequence reads were collapsed and filtered. For each sample, productive Simpson clonality was calculated by taking the square root of Simpson's diversity index across productive rearrangements. The table comes from immuneACCESS by way of TCRdb, which keeps in-frame sequences with V and J called. Part of the clones is missing from these tables; in studies checked, under half for an unresolved V gene and the rest for unknown reasons. Clonal size and the V and J genes are those of that table, whereas D and trimming came from the DNA. A total of about 150,000 clones appear in this sample, under 90% of them only once. About 2% of the sample comes from the top ten.

Each collaborating institution followed its own protocols to collect whole blood in K2EDTA tubes. Collaborator samples were shipped for TCRbeta analysis as frozen whole blood, isolated PBMCs, or DNA extracted from either sample type. The source material was peripheral blood. The sequence links TRBV5-1 to TRBJ2-3, with TRBD1 identical over 9 junction bases. The source of this sequence is a woman older than 75 with acute or convalescent COVID-19. This receptor carries the CDR3 CASSFRDRDADTQYF. The sequenced DNA is TGCGCCAGCAGCTTCCGGGACAGGGATGCAGATACGCAGTATTTT.